Below are 19 T cell receptor beta chains sequenced from a single sample in a study of cytomegalovirus exposure and HLA in healthy donors. With 60 Vbeta and 13 Jbeta primers, the PCR was carried out. TCRdb's copy holds only in-frame clones and misses some; the assay was immunoSEQ multiplex PCR. The sample shows approximately 300,000 clones, roughly 86% of them seen only once. The sequencing input was PBMCs. These receptors were obtained from a woman aged 40-49 years in good health and CMV-seropositive.

J is TRBJ1-2 and V is TRBV2; 11 bases line up with TRBD1. Germline lookup yields CDR1 SNHLY and CDR2 FYNNEI. This CDR3 region has 13 residues. V lost 6 bases, J lost 6 bases, and 3 bases stayed unmatched. The CDR3 DNA sequence: TGTGCCAGCAGGGGGACAGGGGGAGATGGCTACACCTTC. Translating it yields CASRGTGGDGYTF.

V usage is TRBV7-6 and J usage is TRBJ1-2; 10 bases agree with TRBD1. V shed 5 bases, J shed 3 bases, and the junction held 9 bases outside the gene matches. Germline V CDR1 and CDR2: SGHVS, FNYEAQ. This CDR3 region has 16 residues. The CDR3 spells CASSPFGQGVDYGYTF. CDR3 coding DNA: TGTGCCAGCAGCCCCTTCGGACAGGGGGTTGACTATGGCTACACCTTC.

This clone has just one count. The chain carries TRBV19 and TRBJ2-1; D perhaps matches TRBD2 (5 bases). The V end was cut by 5 bases, the J end by 0 bases, with 11 bases between. Per germline, CDR1 LNHDA and CDR2 SQIVND (reference sequence). The CDR3 extends over 15 amino acids. The CDR3 loop reads CASSLLAGSYNEQFF. The CDR3 region has the DNA TGTGCCAGTAGTCTCCTAGCAGGCTCCTACAATGAGCAGTTCTTC. The whole variable domain, remainder taken from reference TRBV19 and TRBJ2-1, is DGGITQSPKYLFRKEGQNVTLSCEQNLNHDAMYWYRQDPGQGLRLIYYSQIVNDFQKGDIAEGYSVSREKKESFPLTVTSAQKNPTAFYLCASSLLAGSYNEQFFGPGTRLTVL.

The V and J genes are TRBV29-1 and TRBJ2-1; perhaps TRBD1 as D (7 bases). Trimming took off 1 base at V and 7 bases at J, with 29 bases between the two ends. CDR3 length: 19 amino acids. Germline V gene data show CDR1 as SQVTM and CDR2 as ANQGSEA. CDR3: CSVEGLKLLYESGGNEQFF. CDR3 in DNA: TGCAGCGTTGAAGGCCTAAAACTCCTTTACGAATCAGGGGGGAATGAGCAGTTCTTC.

The V gene is TRBV4-2, the J gene TRBJ1-1, with 7 bases that match TRBD1. CDR3 length equals 14 residues. Trimming at V came to 4 bases and at J to 1 base, leaving 3 bases not matched to a gene. CDR1 and CDR2 (germline): LGHNA, YNFKEQ. As DNA, the CDR3 is TGTGCCAGCAGCCGAGGACAGGAGAACACTGAAGCTTTCTTT. The encoded protein is CASSRGQENTEAFF.

The chain recombines TRBV6-5 with TRBJ2-3; D is possibly TRBD1 (6 bases). Trimming took 6 bases from V and 2 from J, leaving 12 bases between them. Germline V gene data show CDR1 as MNHEY and CDR2 as SVGAGI. This CDR3 is built from 14 residues. The CDR3 sequence is CASSLGQPTDTQYF. CDR3 bases: TGTGCCAGCAGCCTCGGACAGCCCACAGATACGCAGTATTTT.

This clone was recorded once. This chain links TRBV27 with TRBJ1-5; 7 bases agree with TRBD1. Germline assignment: CDR1 MNHEY and CDR2 SMNVEV (reference sequence). CDR3 length: 12 amino acids. J gave up 5 bases and V 7 bases, and 2 bases lay outside the gene matches. CDR3 nucleotide sequence: TGTGCCAGCACTACAGGGGATCAGCCCCAGCATTTT. It codes for CASTTGDQPQHF.

V gene TRBV6-5 combines with J gene TRBJ2-7, with 7 bases fitting TRBD1. Germline CDR1 MNHEY, CDR2 SVGAGI. The trim removed 6 bases at V and 7 bases at J, leaving 3 bases unmatched. CDR3 length equals 11 residues. The CDR3 reads CASRGGGEQYF. The DNA for the CDR3 is TGTGCCAGCAGAGGGGGCGGTGAGCAGTACTTC.

The V gene is TRBV7-9, the J gene TRBJ2-5; D remains unclear. Germline V gene sequence: CDR1 SEHNR, CDR2 FQNEAQ (reference sequence). CDR3 size: 14 residues. Trimming shortened V by 5 bases and J by 5 bases, and 15 bases separated the two germline ends. The CDR3 here is CASSIRLIVETQYF. CDR3 nucleotide sequence: TGTGCCAGCAGCATCAGGTTGATCGTGGAGACCCAGTACTTC.

V and J are TRBV11-2 and TRBJ2-4; D remains unclear. V dropped 4 bases and J dropped 5 bases, with 12 bases sitting between them. CDR1 and CDR2 (germline): SGHAT, FQNNGV. The CDR3 spans 14 residues. The CDR3 is CASSYIQKQNIQYF. CDR3 coding DNA: TGTGCCAGCAGCTATATACAGAAACAAAACATTCAGTACTTC.

This chain links TRBV7-3 with TRBJ1-2, with 8 nucleotides matching TRBD1. Trimming took 5 bases from V and 6 from J; bases not matched to a gene: 5. CDR3 length equals 13 residues. Germline V lookup: CDR1 SGHTA, CDR2 FQGTGA. The CDR3 DNA is TGTGCCAGCAGCCAGACAGGGGAGGATGGCTACACCTTC. This gives the protein CASSQTGEDGYTF.

J is TRBJ1-4 and V is TRBV29-1; D gene ambiguous. This CDR3 has 13 amino acids. Looked up from germline, CDR1 is SQVTM and CDR2 is ANQGSEA. V gave up 6 bases and J gave up 6 bases, with 14 bases separating them. CDR3 bases: TGCAGCGTCTCGGGAGGTGCGGATGAAAAACTGTTTTTT. Translation: CSVSGGADEKLFF.

In this sample, this clone turned up once. This chain connects TRBV28 to TRBJ1-2; D gene ambiguous. Germline V gene data show CDR1 as MDHEN and CDR2 as SYDVKM. The length of the CDR3 is 13 residues. Between the trimmed V and J ends, which lost 2 bases and 6 bases, there was a span of 10 bases. The DNA of the CDR3 is TGTGCCAGCAGTTTAAACAGTTGGGATGGCTACACCTTC. It yields the protein CASSLNSWDGYTF.

This rearrangement joins TRBV9 to TRBJ2-2, with TRBD1 matching 7 bases. Germline values: CDR1 SGDLS, CDR2 YYNGEE. The trim removed 4 bases at V and 4 bases at J, leaving 10 bases unmatched. The CDR3 covers 16 residues. The DNA of the CDR3 is TGTGCCAGCAGCCTCCACACAGGGGTCATCACCGGGGAGCTGTTTTTT. Translating gives CASSLHTGVITGELFF.

The chain has TRBV30 and TRBJ2-7, with 9 positions matching TRBD1. From germline, CDR1 is GTSNPN and CDR2 SVGIG (reference sequence). This CDR3 has 14 residues. V gave up 2 bases and J gave up 2 bases; unmatched junction bases: 4. The CDR3, as DNA: TGTGCCTGGAGTTCGGGACAGGGTGCCTACGAGCAGTACTTC. Its protein product is CAWSSGQGAYEQYF.

The chain is built from TRBV29-1 and TRBJ2-1; 8 nucleotides line up with TRBD2. The V gene's germline CDR1 is SQVTM and CDR2 ANQGSEA. The length of the CDR3 is 12 residues. The V segment lost 7 bases and the J segment 16 bases; nucleotides outside the gene matches: 15. For the CDR3, the DNA is TGCAGCGCCTGCCGGGCGGGAGGTGGTTGCTTCTTC. This encodes CSACRAGGGCFF.

J is TRBJ1-2 and V is TRBV19, with D possibly matching TRBD1 (6 bases). Deletions cut 7 bases from V and 0 bases from J, with 12 bases between. Germline V gene sequence: CDR1 LNHDA, CDR2 SQIVND (reference sequence). CDR3 length equals 14 residues. As DNA, the CDR3 is TGTGCCAGTAAGAGGACAGCCACTAACTATGGCTACACCTTC. This codes for CASKRTATNYGYTF.

Notes on this clone: The same CDR3 also results from other DNA sequences found in this sample. V gene TRBV18 combines with J gene TRBJ2-5; D possibly corresponds to TRBD2 (6 bases). V lost 0 bases and J 4 bases, leaving 6 bases between the germline ends. Germline CDR1 KGHSH, CDR2 LQKENI. The CDR3 consists of 13 residues. The chain's CDR3 is CASSPPGGETQYF. CDR3 coding DNA: TGTGCCAGCTCACCACCCGGGGGAGAGACCCAGTACTTC.

The genes are TRBV25-1 and TRBJ1-4, with D tentatively TRBD1 (6 bases). CDR3 length: 17 residues. CDR1 and CDR2 (germline): MGHDK, SYGVNS. V shed 7 bases and J shed 0 bases, with 18 bases lying between them. The CDR3 region is CASTPGHGAATNEKLFF. CDR3 DNA: TGTGCCAGCACACCGGGACATGGTGCTGCAACTAATGAAAAACTGTTTTTT.